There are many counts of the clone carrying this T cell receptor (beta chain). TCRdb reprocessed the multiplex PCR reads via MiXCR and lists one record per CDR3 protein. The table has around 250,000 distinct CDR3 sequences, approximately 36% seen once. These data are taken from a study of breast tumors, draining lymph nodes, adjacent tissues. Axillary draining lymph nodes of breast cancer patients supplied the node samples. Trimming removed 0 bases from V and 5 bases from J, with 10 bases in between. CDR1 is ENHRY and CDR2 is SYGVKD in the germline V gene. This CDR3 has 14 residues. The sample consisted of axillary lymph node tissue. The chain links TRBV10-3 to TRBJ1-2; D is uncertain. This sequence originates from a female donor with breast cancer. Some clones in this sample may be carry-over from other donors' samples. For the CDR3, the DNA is TGTGCCATCAGTGAGTCGGGCAGGTCATATGGCTACACCTTC. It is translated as CAISESGRSYGYTF.